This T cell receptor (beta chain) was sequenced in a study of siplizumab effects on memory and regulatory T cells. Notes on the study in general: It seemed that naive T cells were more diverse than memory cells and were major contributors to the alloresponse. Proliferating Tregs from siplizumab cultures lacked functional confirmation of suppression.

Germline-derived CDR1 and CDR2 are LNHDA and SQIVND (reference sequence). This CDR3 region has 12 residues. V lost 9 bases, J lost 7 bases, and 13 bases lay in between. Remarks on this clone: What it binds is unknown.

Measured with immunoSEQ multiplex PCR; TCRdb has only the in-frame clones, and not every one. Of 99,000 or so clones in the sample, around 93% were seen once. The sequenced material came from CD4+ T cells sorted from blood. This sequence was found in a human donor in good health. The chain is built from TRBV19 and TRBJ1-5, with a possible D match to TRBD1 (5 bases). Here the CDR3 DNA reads TGTGCCAGCGCAGGGTTGGGACAGCCCCAGCATTTT. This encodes CASAGLGQPQHF.